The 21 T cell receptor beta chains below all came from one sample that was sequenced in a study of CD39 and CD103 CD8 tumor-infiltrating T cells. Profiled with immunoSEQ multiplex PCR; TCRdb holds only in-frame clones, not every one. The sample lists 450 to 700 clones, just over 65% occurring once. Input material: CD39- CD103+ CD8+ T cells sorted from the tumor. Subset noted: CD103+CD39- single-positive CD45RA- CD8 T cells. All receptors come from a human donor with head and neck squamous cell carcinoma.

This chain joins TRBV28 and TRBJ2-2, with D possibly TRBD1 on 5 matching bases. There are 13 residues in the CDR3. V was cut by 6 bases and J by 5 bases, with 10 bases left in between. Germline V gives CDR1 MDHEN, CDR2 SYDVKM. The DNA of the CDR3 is TGTGCCAGCAGCCATAGGGGTACCGGGGAGCTGTTTTTT. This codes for CASSHRGTGELFF.

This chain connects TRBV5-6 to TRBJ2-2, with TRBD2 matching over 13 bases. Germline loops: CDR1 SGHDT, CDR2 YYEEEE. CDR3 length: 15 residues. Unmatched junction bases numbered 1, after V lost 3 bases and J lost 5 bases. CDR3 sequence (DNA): TGTGCCAGCAGCTCGGGACTAGCGGGAACCGGGGAGCTGTTTTTT. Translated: CASSSGLAGTGELFF.

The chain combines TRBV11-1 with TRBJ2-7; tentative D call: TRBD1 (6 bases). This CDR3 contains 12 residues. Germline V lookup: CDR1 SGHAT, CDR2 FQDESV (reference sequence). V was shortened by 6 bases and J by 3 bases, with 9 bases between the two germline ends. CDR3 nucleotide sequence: TGTGCCAGCAGGCAGGGGAGCTACGAGCAGTACTTC. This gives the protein CASRQGSYEQYF.

As DNA, the CDR3 is TGTGCCAGCAGCTTTCGGGAGGGCGTCAACGAGCAGTACTTC. It codes for CASSFREGVNEQYF. V gene TRBV7-2 combines with J gene TRBJ2-7, with 8 bases fitting TRBD2. The germline CDR1 and CDR2 sequences are SGHTA and FQGNSA. V gave up 3 bases and J gave up 5 bases; unmatched junction bases: 6. CDR3 length equals 14 residues. Looking up the rest from reference TRBV7-2 and TRBJ2-7 gives the full variable domain: GAGVSQSPSNKVTEKGKDVELRCDPISGHTALYWYRQSLGQGLEFLIYFQGNSAPDKSGLPSDRFSAERTGGSVSTLTIQRTQQEDSAVYLCASSFREGVNEQYFGPGTRLTVT.

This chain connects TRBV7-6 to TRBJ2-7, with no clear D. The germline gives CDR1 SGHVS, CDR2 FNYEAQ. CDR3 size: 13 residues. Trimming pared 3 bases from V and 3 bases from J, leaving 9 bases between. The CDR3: CASSFGQSYEQYF. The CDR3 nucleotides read TGTGCCAGCAGCTTTGGCCAGAGCTACGAGCAGTACTTC.

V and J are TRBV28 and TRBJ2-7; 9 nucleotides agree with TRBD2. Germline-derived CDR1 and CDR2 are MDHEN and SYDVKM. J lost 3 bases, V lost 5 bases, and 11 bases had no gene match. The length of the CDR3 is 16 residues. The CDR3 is CASSKRGGRAIYEQYF. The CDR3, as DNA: TGTGCCAGCAGTAAGAGGGGCGGGAGGGCCATCTACGAGCAGTACTTC.

The CDR3 sequence: CASSLAAPVLRNTIYF. The CDR3 DNA sequence: TGTGCCAGCAGCTTAGCGGCCCCGGTTTTAAGAAACACCATATATTTT. The gene calls are TRBV7-6 and TRBJ1-3; D ambiguous. V lost 0 bases and J 5 bases, leaving 14 bases between the germline ends. The CDR3 has 16 residues. Per the germline V gene, CDR1 is SGHVS and CDR2 is FNYEAQ.

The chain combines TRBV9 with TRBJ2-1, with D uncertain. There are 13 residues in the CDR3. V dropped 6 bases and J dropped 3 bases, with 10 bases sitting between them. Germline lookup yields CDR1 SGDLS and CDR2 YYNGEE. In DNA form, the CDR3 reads TGTGCCAGCACACCGGCTGGCTACAATGAGCAGTTCTTC. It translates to CASTPAGYNEQFF. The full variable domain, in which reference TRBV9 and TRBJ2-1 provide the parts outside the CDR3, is DSGVTQTPKHLITATGQRVTLRCSPRSGDLSVYWYQQSLDQGLQFLIQYYNGEERAKGNILERFSAQQFPDLHSELNLSSLELGDSALYFCASTPAGYNEQFFGPGTRLTVL.

CDR3 nucleotides: TGTGCCAGCTCATCGCGGGAAGAGTTTCCTGAAGCTTTCTTT. It yields the protein CASSSREEFPEAFF. The chain employs TRBV18 and TRBJ1-1; D is unclear. The CDR3 extends over 14 amino acids. Germline CDR1 is KGHSH and CDR2 is LQKENI. V lost 5 bases and J 6 bases, leaving 16 bases between the germline ends. The full variable domain, with the rest looked up from reference TRBV18 and TRBJ1-1, is NAGVMQNPRHLVRRRGQEARLRCSPMKGHSHVYWYRQLPEEGLKFMVYLQKENIIDESGMPKERFSAEFPKEGPSILRIQQVVRGDSAAYFCASSSREEFPEAFFGQGTRLTVV.

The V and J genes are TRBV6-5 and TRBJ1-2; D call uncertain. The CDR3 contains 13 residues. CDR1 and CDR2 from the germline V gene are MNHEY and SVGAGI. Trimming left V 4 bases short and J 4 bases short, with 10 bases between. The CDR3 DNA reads TGTGCCAGCAGTTCAGACGGATTCTATGGCTACACCTTC. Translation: CASSSDGFYGYTF.

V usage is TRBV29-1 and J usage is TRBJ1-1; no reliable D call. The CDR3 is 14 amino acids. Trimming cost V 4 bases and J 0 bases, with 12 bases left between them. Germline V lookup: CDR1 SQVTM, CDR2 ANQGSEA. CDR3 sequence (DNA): TGCAGCGTTGGAAGCGGGAACATGAACACTGAAGCTTTCTTT. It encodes CSVGSGNMNTEAFF.

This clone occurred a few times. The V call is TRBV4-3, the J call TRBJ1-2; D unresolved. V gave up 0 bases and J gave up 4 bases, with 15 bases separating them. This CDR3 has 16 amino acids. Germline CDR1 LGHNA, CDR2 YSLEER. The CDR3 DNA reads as TGCGCCAGCAGCCAAGAACGAACCGTAATCGGCTATGGCTACACCTTC. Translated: CASSQERTVIGYGYTF.

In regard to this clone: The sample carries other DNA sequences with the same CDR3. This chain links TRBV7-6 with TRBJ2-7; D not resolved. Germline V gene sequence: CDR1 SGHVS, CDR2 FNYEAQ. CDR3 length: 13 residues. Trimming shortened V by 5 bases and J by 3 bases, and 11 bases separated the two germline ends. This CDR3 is CASSAGPNYEQYF. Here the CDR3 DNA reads TGTGCCAGCAGCGCCGGACCGAACTACGAGCAGTACTTC.

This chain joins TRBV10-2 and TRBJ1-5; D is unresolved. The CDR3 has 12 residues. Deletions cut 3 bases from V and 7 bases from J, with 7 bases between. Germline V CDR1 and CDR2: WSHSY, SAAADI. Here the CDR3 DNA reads TGCGCCAGCAGTGAATGGGAACAGCCCCAGCATTTT. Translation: CASSEWEQPQHF.

DNA of the CDR3: TGTGCCAGCAGCTTGGCCGGAATGAGACGTCACTATGGCTACACCTTC. Protein sequence: CASSLAGMRRHYGYTF. V usage is TRBV5-4 and J usage is TRBJ1-2; the D is unclear. CDR1 SGHNT and CDR2 YYREEE come from the germline V gene (reference sequence). The V and J ends lost 0 bases and 3 bases respectively, with 15 bases between them. There are 16 residues in the CDR3. Using reference TRBV5-4 and TRBJ1-2 for the parts outside the CDR3, the full variable domain is ETGVTQSPTHLIKTRGQQVTLRCSSQSGHNTVSWYQQALGQGPQFIFQYYREEENGRGNFPPRFSGLQFPNYSSELNVNALELDDSALYLCASSLAGMRRHYGYTFGSGTRLTVV.

The CDR3 spells CATVGTGGLYGYTF. DNA of the CDR3: TGTGCTACAGTTGGGACAGGGGGTCTTTATGGCTACACCTTC. J is TRBJ1-2 and V is TRBV6-5, with 11 nucleotides matching TRBD1. CDR1 MNHEY and CDR2 SVGAGI come from the germline V gene. This CDR3 is built from 14 residues.

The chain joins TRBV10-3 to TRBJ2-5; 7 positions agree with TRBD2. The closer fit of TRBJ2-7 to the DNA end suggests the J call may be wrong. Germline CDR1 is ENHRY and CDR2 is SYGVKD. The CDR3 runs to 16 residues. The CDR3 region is CAISVSGTGGSYEQYF. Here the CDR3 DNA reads TGTGCCATCAGTGTGTCCGGGACGGGAGGCTCCTACGAGCAGTACTTC.

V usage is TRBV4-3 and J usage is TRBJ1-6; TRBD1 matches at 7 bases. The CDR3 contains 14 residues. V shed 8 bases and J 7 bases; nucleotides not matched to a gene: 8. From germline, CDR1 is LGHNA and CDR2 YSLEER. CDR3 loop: CASARDRGNSPLHF. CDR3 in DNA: TGCGCCAGCGCCCGGGACAGAGGAAATTCACCCCTCCACTTT.

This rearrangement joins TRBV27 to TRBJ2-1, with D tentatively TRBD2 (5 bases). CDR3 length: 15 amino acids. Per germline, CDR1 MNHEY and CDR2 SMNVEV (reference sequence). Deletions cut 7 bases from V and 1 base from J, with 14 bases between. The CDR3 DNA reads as TGTGCCAGCAAAGAGGCGGGTGTTTCCTACAATGAGCAGTTCTTC. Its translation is CASKEAGVSYNEQFF.

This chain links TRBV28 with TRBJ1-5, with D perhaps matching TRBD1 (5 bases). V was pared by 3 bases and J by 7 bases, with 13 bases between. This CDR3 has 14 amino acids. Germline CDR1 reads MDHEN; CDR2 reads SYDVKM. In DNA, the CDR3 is TGTGCCAGCAGTTTTGACGGGGGGGACCAGCCCCAGCATTTT. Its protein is CASSFDGGDQPQHF.

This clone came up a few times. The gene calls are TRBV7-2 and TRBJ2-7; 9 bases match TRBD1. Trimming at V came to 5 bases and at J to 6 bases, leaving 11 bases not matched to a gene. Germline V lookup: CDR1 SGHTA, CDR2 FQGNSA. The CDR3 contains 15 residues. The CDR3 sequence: CASSHGTGSDREQYF. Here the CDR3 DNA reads TGTGCCAGCAGCCATGGGACAGGGTCTGACCGCGAGCAGTACTTC.